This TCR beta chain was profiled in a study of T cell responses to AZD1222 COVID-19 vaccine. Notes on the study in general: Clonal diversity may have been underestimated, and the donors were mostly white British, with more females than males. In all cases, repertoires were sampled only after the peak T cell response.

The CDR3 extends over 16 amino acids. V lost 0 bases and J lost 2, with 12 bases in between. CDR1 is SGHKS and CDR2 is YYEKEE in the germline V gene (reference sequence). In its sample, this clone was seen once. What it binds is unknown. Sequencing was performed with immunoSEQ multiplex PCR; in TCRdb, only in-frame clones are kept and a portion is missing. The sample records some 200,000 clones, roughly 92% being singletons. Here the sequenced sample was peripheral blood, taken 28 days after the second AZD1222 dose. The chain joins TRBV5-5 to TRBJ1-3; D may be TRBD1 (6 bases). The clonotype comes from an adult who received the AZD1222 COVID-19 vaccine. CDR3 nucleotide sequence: TGTGCCAGCAGCTTGGATCCAGCAGGGGCTGGAAACACCATATATTTT. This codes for CASSLDPAGAGNTIYF.